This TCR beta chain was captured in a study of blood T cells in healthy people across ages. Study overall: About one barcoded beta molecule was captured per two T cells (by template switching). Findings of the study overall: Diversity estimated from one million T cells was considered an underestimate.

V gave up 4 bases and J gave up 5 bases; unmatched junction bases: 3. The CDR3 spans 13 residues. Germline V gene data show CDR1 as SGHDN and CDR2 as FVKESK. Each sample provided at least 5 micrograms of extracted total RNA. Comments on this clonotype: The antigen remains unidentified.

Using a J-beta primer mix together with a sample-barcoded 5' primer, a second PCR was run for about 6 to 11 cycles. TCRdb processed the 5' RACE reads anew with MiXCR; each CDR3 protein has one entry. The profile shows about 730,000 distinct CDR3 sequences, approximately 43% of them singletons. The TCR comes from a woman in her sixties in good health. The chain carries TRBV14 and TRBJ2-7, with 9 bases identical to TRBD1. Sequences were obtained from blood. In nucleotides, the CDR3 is TGTGCCAGCAGCCTCGGGACAGGGCACGAGCAGTACTTC. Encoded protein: CASSLGTGHEQYF.